Shown below are 25 T cell receptor beta chains from a single sample sequenced in a study of lymphopenia after photon versus proton radiotherapy (dated by TCRdb to 2018 to 2020). The library was generated by the immunoSEQ multiplex PCR assay. The clones in this table, taken by TCRdb from immuneACCESS, are in-frame only. Not every clone is retained; where verified, under half of the shortfall comes from an unresolved V gene, and the cause of the rest is unknown. The sample includes tens of thousands of clones, with around 87% observed a single time. About 10% of the sample belongs to the ten largest clones. The sequencing here drew on peripheral blood, taken from a patient treated with proton-based radiotherapy. Receptors were obtained from an elderly man with esophageal cancer.

The rearrangement joins TRBV9 to TRBJ1-1, with D possibly matching TRBD1 (5 bases). Germline-derived CDR1 and CDR2 are SGDLS and YYNGEE. With 3 bases removed from V and 7 bases from J, the gap between germline ends came to 16 bases. The length of the CDR3 is 14 residues. CDR3 sequence (DNA): TGTGCCAGCAGCGCCCCAGGGCCGGAGGGTGAAGCTTTCTTT. Amino acid sequence: CASSAPGPEGEAFF.

There are a few counts of this clone. The chain has TRBV14 and TRBJ2-7; the D call may be TRBD1 or TRBD2 (5 bases each). V was clipped by 4 bases and J by 0 bases, with 16 bases between them. The CDR3 runs to 16 residues. Germline V gene lookup returns CDR1 SGHDN and CDR2 FVKESK. This CDR3 is CASSPGPSRSSYEQYF. The CDR3 nucleotides read TGTGCCAGCAGCCCGGGGCCCTCCAGGAGCTCCTACGAGCAGTACTTC.

The rearrangement links TRBV5-1 to TRBJ2-2; D not certain. The CDR3 consists of 13 residues. The ends were cut back, 1 base at V and 4 bases at J, with 5 bases in the middle. Germline V CDR1 and CDR2: SGHRS, YFSETQ. CDR3 residues: CASSLTLTGELFF. Here the CDR3 DNA reads TGCGCCAGCAGCTTGACCCTCACCGGGGAGCTGTTTTTT.

This chain links TRBV7-2 with TRBJ2-3; possible D gene TRBD1, 5 bases. CDR1 and CDR2 (germline): SGHTA, FQGNSA. Deletions cut 6 bases from V and 6 bases from J, with 13 bases between. The CDR3 length is 13 residues. The CDR3 reads CASRLGPADTQYF. In nucleotides, the CDR3 is TGTGCCAGCAGGCTGGGGCCGGCGGATACGCAGTATTTT.

This sequence joins TRBV6-6 and TRBJ1-1, with TRBD1 matching over 7 bases. The CDR3 runs to 14 residues. Germline values: CDR1 MNHNY, CDR2 SVGAGI (reference sequence). V was pared by 6 bases and J by 2 bases, with 6 bases of the junction left unmatched. The CDR3 nucleotides read TGTGCCAGCAGCCGACAGGGTGGAAACACTGAAGCTTTCTTT. The encoded protein is CASSRQGGNTEAFF.

The rearrangement joins TRBV4-3 to TRBJ1-1; tentative D call: TRBD1 (5 bases). The V and J ends lost 5 bases and 0 bases respectively, with 10 bases between them. This CDR3 comprises 14 residues. Germline values: CDR1 LGHNA, CDR2 YSLEER. CDR3 residues: CASSWDPMNTEAFF. CDR3 in DNA: TGCGCCAGCAGCTGGGACCCCATGAACACTGAAGCTTTCTTT.

This chain links TRBV7-8 with TRBJ2-5, with TRBD1 as a possible D gene (5 bases). Germline values: CDR1 SGHVS, CDR2 FQNEAQ. V was pared by 1 base and J by 4 bases, with 10 bases between. This CDR3 has 14 amino acids. The CDR3 DNA sequence: TGTGCCAGCAGCTTAGGGCAGGGTGCAGAGACCCAGTACTTC. Protein product: CASSLGQGAETQYF.

The chain is built from TRBV7-9 and TRBJ2-1, with D perhaps TRBD1 or TRBD2 (6 bases each). CDR1 is SEHNR and CDR2 is FQNEAQ in the germline V gene (reference sequence). The CDR3 length is 12 residues. The V end lost 3 bases, the J end lost 10 bases, and 10 bases lay between the germline ends. The CDR3 coding sequence is TGTGCCAGCAGCTTTTCGGGGGCGGAGCAGTTCTTC. Amino acids: CASSFSGAEQFF.

This clone was detected once. The gene calls are TRBV27 and TRBJ2-7; the match to TRBD1 covers 7 bases. From germline, CDR1 is MNHEY and CDR2 SMNVEV (reference sequence). CDR3 length: 17 residues. After removal of 4 bases from V and 5 bases from J, the junction contained 17 bases not matched to a gene. CDR3 sequence: CASSSPPDRRFRNEQYF. The CDR3 nucleotides are TGTGCCAGCAGTTCTCCGCCGGACAGGCGGTTTAGGAACGAGCAGTACTTC.

This clone was observed a handful of times. The chain recombines TRBV11-3 with TRBJ1-2, with D maybe TRBD1 (6 bases). CDR3 length: 13 amino acids. Per the germline V gene, CDR1 is SGHNT and CDR2 is YENEEA. Between the trimmed V and J ends, which lost 5 bases and 4 bases, there was a span of 11 bases. In DNA, the CDR3 is TGTGCCAGCAGCACAGGGTCTGCCTATGGCTACACCTTC. It codes for CASSTGSAYGYTF.

The V call is TRBV19, the J call TRBJ1-2; 7 bases fit TRBD1. J lost 0 bases, V lost 5 bases, and 6 bases had no gene match. The CDR3 length is 15 residues. Germline CDR1 is LNHDA and CDR2 is SQIVND (reference sequence). The CDR3 here is CASSGRDSSNYGYTF. CDR3 nucleotide sequence: TGTGCCAGTAGTGGACGGGACAGTTCTAACTATGGCTACACCTTC. The whole variable domain, remainder taken from reference TRBV19 and TRBJ1-2, is DGGITQSPKYLFRKEGQNVTLSCEQNLNHDAMYWYRQDPGQGLRLIYYSQIVNDFQKGDIAEGYSVSREKKESFPLTVTSAQKNPTAFYLCASSGRDSSNYGYTFGSGTRLTVV.

J is TRBJ2-7 and V is TRBV7-9; D unclear. This CDR3 is built from 13 residues. CDR1 and CDR2 from the germline V gene are SEHNR and FQNEAQ (reference sequence). The V end was cut by 10 bases, the J end by 4 bases, with 17 bases between. The CDR3 coding sequence is TGTGCCACCAGACGGGTCGGGTTGTACGAGCAGTACTTC. This translates into CATRRVGLYEQYF.

This clone showed up just once. The chain is built from TRBV11-2 and TRBJ2-7, with D uncertain. CDR1 and CDR2 (germline): SGHAT, FQNNGV. The CDR3 covers 16 residues. V shed 3 bases and J shed 1 base, with 16 bases lying between them. CDR3 DNA: TGTGCCAGCAGCTTTGGGTCCCCTTGGGGATCCTACGAGCAGTACTTC. Its translation: CASSFGSPWGSYEQYF.

The V and J genes are TRBV11-2 and TRBJ2-7; either TRBD1 or TRBD2 may supply D (5 bases each). Germline V gene lookup returns CDR1 SGHAT and CDR2 FQNNGV. The CDR3 sequence is 16 residues long. V shed 1 base and J shed 0 bases, with 13 bases lying between them. This chain's CDR3 is CASSLAGRRSSYEQYF. The CDR3 DNA follows: TGTGCCAGCAGCTTAGCGGGACGGAGAAGCTCCTACGAGCAGTACTTC.

The chain employs TRBV7-6 and TRBJ1-1, with 8 bases matching TRBD1. This CDR3 spans 14 amino acids. V gave up 5 bases and J gave up 1 base; unmatched junction bases: 3. Germline CDR1 reads SGHVS; CDR2 reads FNYEAQ. The CDR3: CASSPGQANTEAFF. CDR3 DNA: TGTGCCAGCAGCCCGGGACAGGCGAACACTGAAGCTTTCTTT.

About this clone itself: The junction differs from germline at one of its ends, possibly a read error. The gene calls are TRBV7-3 and TRBJ1-2; 10 bases are a match to TRBD1. This CDR3 spans 14 amino acids. The germline gives CDR1 SGHTA, CDR2 FQGTGA. Here the CDR3 DNA reads TGTGCCAGCACCTTAAGTGGGACAGGGGAAGGCTACACCTTC. Protein sequence: CASTLSGTGEGYTF. Filled out from reference TRBV7-3 and TRBJ1-2, the complete variable domain reads GAGVSQTPSNKVTEKGKYVELRCDPISGHTALYWYRQSLGQGPEFLIYFQGTGAADDSGLPNDRFFAVRPEGSVSTLKIQRTERGDSAVYLCASTLSGTGEGYTFGSGTRLTVV.

The chain is built from TRBV2 and TRBJ2-7, with D perhaps matching TRBD2 (6 bases). This CDR3 contains 13 residues. Trimming removed 7 bases at V and 3 bases at J, with 13 bases between. CDR1 is SNHLY, CDR2 FYNNEI, per germline. The DNA for the CDR3 is TGTGCCAGCACCCTTAGCGGAAACTACGAGCAGTACTTC. This codes for CASTLSGNYEQYF.

The chain couples TRBV10-2 to TRBJ1-1; no reliable D call. CDR3 length: 14 residues. Trimming took off 4 bases at V and 4 bases at J, with 13 bases between the two ends. Germline values: CDR1 WSHSY, CDR2 SAAADI. The CDR3: CASSALAATTEAFF. In DNA, the CDR3 is TGCGCCAGCAGTGCTCTCGCTGCGACCACTGAAGCTTTCTTT.

The rearrangement uses TRBV7-9 and TRBJ1-1, with a tentative D call TRBD1 (5 bases). CDR3 length: 13 residues. V was pared by 1 base and J by 6 bases, with 9 bases between. Germline loops: CDR1 SEHNR, CDR2 FQNEAQ (reference sequence). The CDR3 protein is CASSLGGVSEAFF. In DNA, the CDR3 is TGTGCCAGCAGCTTAGGGGGGGTATCTGAAGCTTTCTTT.

The V gene is TRBV7-6, the J gene TRBJ2-1; D remains ambiguous. V was clipped by 5 bases and J by 10 bases, with 15 bases between them. Germline CDR1 reads SGHVS; CDR2 reads FNYEAQ. The CDR3 has 13 residues. Written as DNA, the CDR3 is TGTGCCAGCAGCCCCCTCGAAGCCCCAGAGCAGTTCTTC. It encodes CASSPLEAPEQFF.

The genes are TRBV11-2 and TRBJ2-1; 7 nucleotides agree with TRBD2. Germline values: CDR1 SGHAT, CDR2 FQNNGV. Losses at the gene ends were 2 bases for V and 7 bases for J; bases not matched to a gene: 8. The CDR3 spans 15 residues. In DNA, the CDR3 is TGTGCCAGCAGCTTAATGCCGGGGGGAGCGAATGAGCAGTTCTTC. It specifies CASSLMPGGANEQFF.

The chain uses TRBV21-1 and TRBJ2-1; the table's D call of TRBD2 was not tested on the DNA. TRBV21-1 is deemed a pseudogene. This CDR3 comprises 15 residues. CDR3 protein: CASSKASASYNEQFF. The CDR3 bases are TGTGCCAGCAGCAAAGCTAGCGCCTCCTACAATGAGCAGTTCTTC.

This chain joins TRBV5-4 and TRBJ2-3; D is ambiguous. The V end lost 2 bases, the J end lost 7 bases, and 17 bases lay between the germline ends. The germline CDR1 and CDR2 sequences are SGHNT and YYREEE (reference sequence). This CDR3 comprises 15 residues. The DNA for the CDR3 is TGTGCCAGCAGCTTTTATGGCTCGCGGAGCTATACGCAGTATTTT. It codes for CASSFYGSRSYTQYF.

V is TRBV2 and J is TRBJ2-7, with D perhaps TRBD1 (7 bases). Germline V gene data show CDR1 as SNHLY and CDR2 as FYNNEI. V was clipped by 7 bases and J by 3 bases, with 10 bases between them. This CDR3 comprises 12 residues. CDR3 nucleotides: TGTGCCAGCAACAGGGGAGGCTACGAGCAGTACTTC. Translating it yields CASNRGGYEQYF.

V gene TRBV4-2 combines with J gene TRBJ2-1, with 13 bases matching TRBD2. CDR1 and CDR2 from the germline V gene are LGHNA and YNFKEQ. The CDR3 sequence is 17 residues long. V was pared by 5 bases and J by 2 bases, with 6 bases of the junction left unmatched. The CDR3 DNA is TGTGCCAGCAGCTTGACGGGGACTAGCGGGACCTACAATGAGCAGTTCTTC. It encodes CASSLTGTSGTYNEQFF.